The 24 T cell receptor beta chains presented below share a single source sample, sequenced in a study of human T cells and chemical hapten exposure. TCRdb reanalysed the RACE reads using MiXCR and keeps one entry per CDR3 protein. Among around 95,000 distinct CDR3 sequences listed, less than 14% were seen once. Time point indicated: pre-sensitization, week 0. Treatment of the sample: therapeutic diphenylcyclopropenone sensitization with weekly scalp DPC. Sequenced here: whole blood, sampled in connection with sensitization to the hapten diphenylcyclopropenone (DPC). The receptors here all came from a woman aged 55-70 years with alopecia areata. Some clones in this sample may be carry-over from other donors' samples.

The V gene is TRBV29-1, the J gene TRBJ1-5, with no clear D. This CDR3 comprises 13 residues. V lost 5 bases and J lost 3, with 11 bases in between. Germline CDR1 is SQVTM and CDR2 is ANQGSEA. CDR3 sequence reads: CSVRSSLNQPQHF. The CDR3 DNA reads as TGCAGCGTTAGAAGCAGCCTCAATCAGCCCCAGCATTTT.

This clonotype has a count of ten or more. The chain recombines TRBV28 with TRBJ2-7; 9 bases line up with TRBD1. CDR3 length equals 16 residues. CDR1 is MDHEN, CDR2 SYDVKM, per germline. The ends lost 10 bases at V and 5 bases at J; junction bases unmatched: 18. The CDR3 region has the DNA TGTGCCACCAATCGCAAACCGGGACAGGGTGTCAACGAGCAGTACTTC. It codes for CATNRKPGQGVNEQYF.

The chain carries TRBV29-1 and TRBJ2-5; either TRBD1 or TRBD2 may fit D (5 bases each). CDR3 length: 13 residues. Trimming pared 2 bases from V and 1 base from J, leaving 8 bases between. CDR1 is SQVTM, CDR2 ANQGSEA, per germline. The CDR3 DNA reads TGCAGCGTTGAACTAGGGACCCAAGAGACCCAGTACTTC. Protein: CSVELGTQETQYF.

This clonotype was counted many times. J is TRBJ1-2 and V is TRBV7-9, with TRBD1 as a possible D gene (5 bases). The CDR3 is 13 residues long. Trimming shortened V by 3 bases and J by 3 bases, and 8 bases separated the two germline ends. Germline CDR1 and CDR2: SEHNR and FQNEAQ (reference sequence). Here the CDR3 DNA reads TGTGCCAGCAGCTTTCAGGGTTACTATGGCTACACCTTC. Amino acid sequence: CASSFQGYYGYTF.

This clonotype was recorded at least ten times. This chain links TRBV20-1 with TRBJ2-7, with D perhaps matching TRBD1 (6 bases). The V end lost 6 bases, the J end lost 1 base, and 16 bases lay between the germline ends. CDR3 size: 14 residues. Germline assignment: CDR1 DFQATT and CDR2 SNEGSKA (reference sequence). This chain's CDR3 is CSARTGTLSYEQYF. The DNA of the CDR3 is TGCAGTGCCCGCACAGGGACCCTATCCTACGAGCAGTACTTC.

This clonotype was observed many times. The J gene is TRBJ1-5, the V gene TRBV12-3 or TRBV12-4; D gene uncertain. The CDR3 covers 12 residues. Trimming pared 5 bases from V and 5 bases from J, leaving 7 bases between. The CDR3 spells CASSPRDQPQHF. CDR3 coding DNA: TGTGCCAGCAGTCCCCGGGATCAGCCCCAGCATTTT.

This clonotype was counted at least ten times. The DNA of the CDR3 is TGTGCCAGCAGAACGAATGCGGGGGCAGATACGCAGTATTTT. As protein: CASRTNAGADTQYF. This chain connects TRBV12-3 or TRBV12-4 to TRBJ2-3; 7 bases line up with TRBD2. The trim removed 6 bases at V and 4 bases at J, leaving 7 bases unmatched. This CDR3 comprises 14 residues.

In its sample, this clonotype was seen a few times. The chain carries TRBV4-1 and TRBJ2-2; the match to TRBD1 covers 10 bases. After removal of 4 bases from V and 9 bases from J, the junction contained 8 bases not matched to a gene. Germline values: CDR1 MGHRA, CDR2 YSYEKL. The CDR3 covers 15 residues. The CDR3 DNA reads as TGCGCCAGCAGCCCCACGGACAGGGGGTTTAGGGAGCTGTTTTTT. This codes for CASSPTDRGFRELFF.

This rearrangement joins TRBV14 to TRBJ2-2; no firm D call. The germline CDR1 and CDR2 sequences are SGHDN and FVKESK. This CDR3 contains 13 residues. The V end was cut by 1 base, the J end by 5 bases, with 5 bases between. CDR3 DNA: TGTGCCAGCAGCCAAGTATGGACCGGGGAGCTGTTTTTT. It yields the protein CASSQVWTGELFF.

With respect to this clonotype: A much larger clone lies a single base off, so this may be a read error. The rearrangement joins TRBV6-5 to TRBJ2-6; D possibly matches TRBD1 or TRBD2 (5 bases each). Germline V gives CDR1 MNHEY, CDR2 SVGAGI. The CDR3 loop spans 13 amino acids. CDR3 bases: TGTGCCAGCAGAACTTCTGGGGGCAACGTCCTGACTTTC. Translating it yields CASRTSGGNVLTF.

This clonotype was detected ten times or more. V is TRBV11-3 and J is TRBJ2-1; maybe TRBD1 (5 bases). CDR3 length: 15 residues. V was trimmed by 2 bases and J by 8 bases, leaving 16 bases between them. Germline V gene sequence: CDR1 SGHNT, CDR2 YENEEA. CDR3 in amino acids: CASSLHGASDDEQFF. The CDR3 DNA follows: TGTGCCAGCAGCTTACATGGGGCTTCGGACGATGAGCAGTTCTTC.

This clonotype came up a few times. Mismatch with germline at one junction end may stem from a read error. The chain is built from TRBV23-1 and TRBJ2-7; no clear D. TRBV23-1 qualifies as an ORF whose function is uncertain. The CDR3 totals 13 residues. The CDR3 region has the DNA TGCGCCAGCAGGGACCCATTCCCCTACGGGCAGTACTTC. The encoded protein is CASRDPFPYGQYF.

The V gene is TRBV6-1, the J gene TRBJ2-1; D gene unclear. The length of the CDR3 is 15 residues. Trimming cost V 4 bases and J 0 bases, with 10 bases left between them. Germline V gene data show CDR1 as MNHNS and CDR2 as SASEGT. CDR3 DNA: TGTGCCAGCAGTGTAGACATGAGCTCCTACAATGAGCAGTTCTTC. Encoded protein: CASSVDMSSYNEQFF.

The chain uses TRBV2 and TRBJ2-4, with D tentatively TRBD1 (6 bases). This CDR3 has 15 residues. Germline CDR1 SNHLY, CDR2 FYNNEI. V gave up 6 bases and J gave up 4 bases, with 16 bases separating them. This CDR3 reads CASRTTGTSKNIQYF. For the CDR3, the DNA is TGTGCCAGCAGGACGACCGGGACATCAAAAAACATTCAGTACTTC.

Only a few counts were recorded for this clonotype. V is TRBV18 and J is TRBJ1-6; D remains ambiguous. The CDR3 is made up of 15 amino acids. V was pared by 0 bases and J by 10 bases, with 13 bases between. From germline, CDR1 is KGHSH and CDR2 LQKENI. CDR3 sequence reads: CASSPPWELGSPLHF. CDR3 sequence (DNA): TGTGCCAGCTCACCACCATGGGAGTTAGGCTCACCCCTCCACTTT. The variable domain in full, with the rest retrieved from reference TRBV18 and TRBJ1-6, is NAGVMQNPRHLVRRRGQEARLRCSPMKGHSHVYWYRQLPEEGLKFMVYLQKENIIDESGMPKERFSAEFPKEGPSILRIQQVVRGDSAAYFCASSPPWELGSPLHFGNGTRLTVT.

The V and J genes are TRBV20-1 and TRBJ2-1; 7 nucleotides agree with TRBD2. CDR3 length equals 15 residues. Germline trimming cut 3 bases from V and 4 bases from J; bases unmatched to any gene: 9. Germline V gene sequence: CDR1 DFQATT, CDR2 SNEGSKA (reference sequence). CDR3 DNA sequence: TGCAGTGCTAGTCGGGCGGGGGATTTATACAATGAGCAGTTCTTC. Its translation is CSASRAGDLYNEQFF.

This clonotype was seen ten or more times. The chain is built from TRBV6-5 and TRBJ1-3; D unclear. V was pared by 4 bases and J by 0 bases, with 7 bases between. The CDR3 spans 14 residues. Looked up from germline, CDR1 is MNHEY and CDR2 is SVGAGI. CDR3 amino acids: CASSSHNSGNTIYF. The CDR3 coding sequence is TGTGCCAGCAGTTCCCACAACTCTGGAAACACCATATATTTT.

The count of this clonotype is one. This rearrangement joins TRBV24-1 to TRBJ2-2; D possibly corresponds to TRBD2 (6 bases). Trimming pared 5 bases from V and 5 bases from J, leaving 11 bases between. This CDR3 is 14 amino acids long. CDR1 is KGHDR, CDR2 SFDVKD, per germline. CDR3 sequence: CATSARGRTGELFF. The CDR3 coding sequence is TGTGCCACCAGTGCTCGGGGGAGGACCGGGGAGCTGTTTTTT.

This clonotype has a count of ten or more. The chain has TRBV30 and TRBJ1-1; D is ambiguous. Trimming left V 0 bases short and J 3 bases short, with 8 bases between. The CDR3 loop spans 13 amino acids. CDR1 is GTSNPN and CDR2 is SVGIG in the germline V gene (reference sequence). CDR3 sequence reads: CAWSVEDDTEAFF. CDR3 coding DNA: TGTGCCTGGAGTGTAGAGGACGACACTGAAGCTTTCTTT.

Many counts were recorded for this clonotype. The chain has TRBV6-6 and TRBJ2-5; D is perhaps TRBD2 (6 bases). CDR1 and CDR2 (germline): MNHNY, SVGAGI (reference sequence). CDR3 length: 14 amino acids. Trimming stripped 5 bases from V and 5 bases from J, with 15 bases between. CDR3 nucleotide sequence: TGTGCCAGCAGTGATACCCCGGGGGAGGAGACCCAGTACTTC. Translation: CASSDTPGEETQYF.

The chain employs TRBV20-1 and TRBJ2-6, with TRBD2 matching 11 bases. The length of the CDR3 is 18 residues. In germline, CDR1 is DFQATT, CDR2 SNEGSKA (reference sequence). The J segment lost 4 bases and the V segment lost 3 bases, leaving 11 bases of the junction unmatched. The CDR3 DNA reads TGCAGTGCTAGGGGTACTAGCGGGGGTTTCCCCGGGGCCAACGTCCTGACTTTC. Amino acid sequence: CSARGTSGGFPGANVLTF.

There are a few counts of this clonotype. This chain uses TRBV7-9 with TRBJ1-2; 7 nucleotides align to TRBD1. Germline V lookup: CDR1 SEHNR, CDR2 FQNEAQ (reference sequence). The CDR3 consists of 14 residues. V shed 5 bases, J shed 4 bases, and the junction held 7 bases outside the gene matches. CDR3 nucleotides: TGTGCCAGCAGCCCCAGGGGGGGTGCCTATGGCTACACCTTC. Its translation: CASSPRGGAYGYTF.

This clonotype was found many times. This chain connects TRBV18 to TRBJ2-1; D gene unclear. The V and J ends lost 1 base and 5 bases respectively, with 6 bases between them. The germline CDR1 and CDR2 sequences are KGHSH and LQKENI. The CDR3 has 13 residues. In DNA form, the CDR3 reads TGTGCCAGCTCACCACGAGAAGACAATGAGCAGTTCTTC. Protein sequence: CASSPREDNEQFF.

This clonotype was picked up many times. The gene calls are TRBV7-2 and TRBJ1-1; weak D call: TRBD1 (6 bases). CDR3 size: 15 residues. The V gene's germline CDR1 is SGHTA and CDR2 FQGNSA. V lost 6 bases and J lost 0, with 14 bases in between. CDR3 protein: CASSLLTGLNTEAFF. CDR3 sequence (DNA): TGTGCCAGCAGTTTGTTGACAGGTCTGAACACTGAAGCTTTCTTT.